This T cell receptor beta chain was sequenced in a study of sequential checkpoint blockade in melanoma. At the level of the study: Patients were randomized 1:1 to nivolumab-then-ipilimumab or ipilimumab-then-nivolumab first-line. Both treatment sequences were followed by maintenance nivolumab.

Profiled with immunoSEQ multiplex PCR; TCRdb holds only in-frame clones, not every one. The sample yields fewer than 6,500 clones, more than 50% seen once. Deletions cut 7 bases from V and 5 bases from J, with 11 bases between. The length of the CDR3 is 12 residues. Germline V gene data show CDR1 as MNHEY and CDR2 as SVGAGI. The treatment denotes: randomized to nivolumab then ipilimumab (arm A) or the reverse (arm B). No patient had prior DNA-damaging chemotherapy. Sorted cells were live CD3+CD8+, lacking CD19 and CD56, from PBMCs. This receptor was identified in a human donor with melanoma. The source material was CD8+ T cells sorted from blood (inferred from file names), sampled from a patient given nivolumab and ipilimumab in sequence. The chain employs TRBV6-5 and TRBJ1-2, with D uncertain. The CDR3 nucleotides read TGTGCCAGCACCGAGGCGGGGTATGGCTACACCTTC. It codes for CASTEAGYGYTF.